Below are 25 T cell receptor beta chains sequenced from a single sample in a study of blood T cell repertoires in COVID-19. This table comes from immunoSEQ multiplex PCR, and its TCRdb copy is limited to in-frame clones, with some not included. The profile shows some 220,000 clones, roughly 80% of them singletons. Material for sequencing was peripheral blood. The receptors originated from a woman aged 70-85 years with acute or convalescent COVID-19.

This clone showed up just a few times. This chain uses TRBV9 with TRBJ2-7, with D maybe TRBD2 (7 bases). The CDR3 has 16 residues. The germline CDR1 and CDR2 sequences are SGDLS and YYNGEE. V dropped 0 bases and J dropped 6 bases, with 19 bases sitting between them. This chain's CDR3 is CASSVGGGQSPAEQYF. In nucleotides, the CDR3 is TGTGCCAGCAGCGTAGGGGGGGGGCAGTCCCCCGCCGAGCAGTACTTC.

CDR3 residues: CASTTDRSSYEQYV. Written as DNA, the CDR3 is TGTGCCAGCACCACCGACAGGAGCTCCTACGAGCAGTACGTC. The rearrangement joins TRBV7-8 to TRBJ2-7; D is possibly TRBD1 (6 bases). With 7 bases removed from V and 0 bases from J, the gap between germline ends came to 13 bases. The CDR3 is made up of 14 amino acids. Germline V gene lookup returns CDR1 SGHVS and CDR2 FQNEAQ.

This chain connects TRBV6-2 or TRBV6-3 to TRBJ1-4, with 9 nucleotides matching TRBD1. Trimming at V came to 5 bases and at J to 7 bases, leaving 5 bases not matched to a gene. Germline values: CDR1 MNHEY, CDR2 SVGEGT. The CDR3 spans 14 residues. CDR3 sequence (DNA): TGTGCCAGCAGTCCGGGACAGGGTGTTGAAAAACTGTTTTTT. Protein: CASSPGQGVEKLFF.

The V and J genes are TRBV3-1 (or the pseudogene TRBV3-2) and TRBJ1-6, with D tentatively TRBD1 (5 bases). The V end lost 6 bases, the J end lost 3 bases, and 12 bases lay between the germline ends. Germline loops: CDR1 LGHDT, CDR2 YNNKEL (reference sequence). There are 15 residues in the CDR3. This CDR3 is CASRKTDLYNSPLHF. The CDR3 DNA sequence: TGTGCCAGCAGGAAGACAGACCTCTATAATTCACCCCTCCACTTT.

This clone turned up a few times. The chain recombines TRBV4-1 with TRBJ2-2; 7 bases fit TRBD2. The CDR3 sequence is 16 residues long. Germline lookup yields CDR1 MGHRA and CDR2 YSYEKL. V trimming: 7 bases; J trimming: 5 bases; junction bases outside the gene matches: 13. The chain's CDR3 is CASKEGGGPLTGELFF. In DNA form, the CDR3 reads TGCGCCAGCAAAGAGGGCGGGGGACCTTTAACCGGGGAGCTGTTTTTT.

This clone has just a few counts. Here the CDR3 reads CASSGKLAGAAGTQYF. The DNA for the CDR3 is TGTGCCAGCAGCGGAAAACTAGCGGGGGCCGCAGGGACCCAGTACTTC. The chain is built from TRBV9 and TRBJ2-5; 11 nucleotides agree with TRBD2. Trimming cost V 3 bases and J 7 bases; bases outside gene matches: 11. The CDR3 totals 16 residues. Germline V CDR1 and CDR2: SGDLS, YYNGEE.

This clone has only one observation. In DNA, the CDR3 is TGCGCCAGCAGTGGATTAGGACAGGGAGGCCAGGGTCAGCCCCAGCATTTT. This gives the protein CASSGLGQGGQGQPQHF. V usage is TRBV10-2 and J usage is TRBJ1-5, with TRBD1 matching 8 bases. CDR3 size: 17 residues. J lost 6 bases, V lost 4 bases, and 14 bases had no gene match. Germline V gene lookup returns CDR1 WSHSY and CDR2 SAAADI.

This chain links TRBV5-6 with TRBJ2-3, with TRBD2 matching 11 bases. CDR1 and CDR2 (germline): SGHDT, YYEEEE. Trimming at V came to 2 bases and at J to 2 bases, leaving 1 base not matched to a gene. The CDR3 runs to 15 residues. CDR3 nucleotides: TGTGCCAGCAGCTTACTAGCGGGGGTCACAGATACGCAGTATTTT. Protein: CASSLLAGVTDTQYF.

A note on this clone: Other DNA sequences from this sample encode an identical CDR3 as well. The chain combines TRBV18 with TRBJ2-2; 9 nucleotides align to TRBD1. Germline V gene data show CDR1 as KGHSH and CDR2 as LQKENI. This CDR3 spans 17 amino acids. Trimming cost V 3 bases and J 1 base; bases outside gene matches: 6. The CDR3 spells CASSPRTGVLNTGELFF. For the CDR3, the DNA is TGTGCCAGCTCACCCAGGACAGGGGTGCTGAACACCGGGGAGCTGTTTTTT.

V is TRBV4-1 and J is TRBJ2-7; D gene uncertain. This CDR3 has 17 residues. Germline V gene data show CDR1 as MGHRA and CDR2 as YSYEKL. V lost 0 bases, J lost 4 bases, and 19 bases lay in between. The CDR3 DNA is TGCGCCAGCAGCCAAGATAACAGAATCACGCGAGTATACGAGCAGTACTTC. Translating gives CASSQDNRITRVYEQYF.

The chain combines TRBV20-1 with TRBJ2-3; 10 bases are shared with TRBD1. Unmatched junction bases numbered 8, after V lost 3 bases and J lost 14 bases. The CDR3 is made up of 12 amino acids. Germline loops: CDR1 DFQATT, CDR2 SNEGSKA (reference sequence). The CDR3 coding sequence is TGCAGTGCTAGTGGGGGACAGGGGTCTTCGTATTTT. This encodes CSASGGQGSSYF.

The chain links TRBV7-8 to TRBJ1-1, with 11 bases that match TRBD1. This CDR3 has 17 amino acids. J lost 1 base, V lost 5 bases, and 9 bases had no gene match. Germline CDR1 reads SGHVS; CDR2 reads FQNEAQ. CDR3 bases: TGTGCCAGCAGCCACCGGGACAGGGGGTTTTGGAACACTGAAGCTTTCTTT. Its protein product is CASSHRDRGFWNTEAFF.

The CDR3 here is CASSRAASGDSAGELFF. The DNA for the CDR3 is TGTGCCAGCAGCCGAGCGGCTAGCGGGGATTCGGCCGGGGAGCTGTTTTTT. This sequence joins TRBV6-6 and TRBJ2-2; 9 bases are shared with TRBD2. CDR1 and CDR2 (germline): MNHNY, SVGAGI (reference sequence). With 6 bases clipped from V and 6 bases from J, the junction kept 14 bases outside the gene matches. The CDR3 covers 17 residues.

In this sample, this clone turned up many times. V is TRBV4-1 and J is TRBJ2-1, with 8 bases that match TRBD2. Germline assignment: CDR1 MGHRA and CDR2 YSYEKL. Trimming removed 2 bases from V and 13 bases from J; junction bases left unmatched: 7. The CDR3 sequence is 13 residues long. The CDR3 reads CASSQTSGVPQFF. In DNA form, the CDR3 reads TGCGCCAGCAGCCAAACTAGCGGAGTCCCACAGTTCTTC.

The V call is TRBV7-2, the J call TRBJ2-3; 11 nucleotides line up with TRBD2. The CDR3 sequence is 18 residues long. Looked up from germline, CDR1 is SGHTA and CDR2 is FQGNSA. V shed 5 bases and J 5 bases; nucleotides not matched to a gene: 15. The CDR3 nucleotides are TGTGCCAGCAGCCCTACAAGCCTAGGACTAGCGGGCGTAGATACGCAGTATTTT. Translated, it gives CASSPTSLGLAGVDTQYF.

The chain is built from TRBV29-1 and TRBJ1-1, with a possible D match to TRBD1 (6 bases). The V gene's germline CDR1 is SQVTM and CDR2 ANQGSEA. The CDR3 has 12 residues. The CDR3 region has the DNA TGCAGTTTCACAGGGATTAACACTGAAGCTTTCTTT. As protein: CSFTGINTEAFF.

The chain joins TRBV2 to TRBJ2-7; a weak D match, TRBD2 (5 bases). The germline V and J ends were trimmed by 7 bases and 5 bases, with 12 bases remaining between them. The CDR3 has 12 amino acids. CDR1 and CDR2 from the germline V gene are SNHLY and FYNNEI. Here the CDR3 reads CASTGLGDEQYF. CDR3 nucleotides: TGTGCCAGCACTGGACTCGGTGACGAGCAGTACTTC. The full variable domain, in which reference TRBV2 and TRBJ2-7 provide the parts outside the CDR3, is EPEVTQTPSHQVTQMGQEVILRCVPISNHLYFYWYRQILGQKVEFLVSFYNNEISEKSEIFDDQFSVERPDGSNFTLKIRSTKLEDSAMYFCASTGLGDEQYFGPGTRLTVT.

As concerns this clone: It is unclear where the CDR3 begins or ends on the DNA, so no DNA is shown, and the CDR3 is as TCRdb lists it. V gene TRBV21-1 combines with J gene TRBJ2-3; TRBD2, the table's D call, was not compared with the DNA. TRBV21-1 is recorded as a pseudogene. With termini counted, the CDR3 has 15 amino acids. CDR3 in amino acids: CASSKWGEGTDTQYF.

DNA of the CDR3: TGTGCCAGCAGCTTAAGCGGACAGGGGTTTGGCTACACCTTC. It encodes CASSLSGQGFGYTF. The chain joins TRBV5-6 to TRBJ1-2, with 9 bases matching TRBD1. V was pared by 2 bases and J by 7 bases, with 6 bases of the junction left unmatched. The CDR3 consists of 14 residues. From germline, CDR1 is SGHDT and CDR2 YYEEEE.

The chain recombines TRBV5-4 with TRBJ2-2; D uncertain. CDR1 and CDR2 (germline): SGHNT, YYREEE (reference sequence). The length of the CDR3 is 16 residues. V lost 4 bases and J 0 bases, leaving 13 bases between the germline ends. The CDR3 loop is CASSPHAAANTGELFF. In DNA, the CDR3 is TGTGCCAGCAGCCCCCATGCGGCAGCGAACACCGGGGAGCTGTTTTTT.

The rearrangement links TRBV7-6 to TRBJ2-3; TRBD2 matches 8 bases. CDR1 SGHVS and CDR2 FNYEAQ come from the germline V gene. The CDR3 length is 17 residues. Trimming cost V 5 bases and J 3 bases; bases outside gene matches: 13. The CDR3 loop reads CASSPHPGGRFTDTQYF. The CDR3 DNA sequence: TGTGCCAGCAGCCCCCACCCGGGGGGGCGTTTTACAGATACGCAGTATTTT.

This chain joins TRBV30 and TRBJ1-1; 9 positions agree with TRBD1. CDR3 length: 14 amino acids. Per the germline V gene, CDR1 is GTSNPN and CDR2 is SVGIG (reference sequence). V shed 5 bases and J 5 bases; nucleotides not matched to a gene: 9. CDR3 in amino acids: CAWGQGLRGTEAFF. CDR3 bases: TGTGCCTGGGGACAGGGGCTACGAGGAACTGAAGCTTTCTTT.

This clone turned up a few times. The CDR3 DNA is TGTGCCATCAGTGAGTCGAGTAGCGGGGCGTACAATGAGCAGTTCTTC. Translation gives CAISESSSGAYNEQFF. The chain has TRBV10-3 and TRBJ2-1; TRBD2 aligns across 8 bases. Germline CDR1 ENHRY, CDR2 SYGVKD. This CDR3 contains 16 residues. Trimming at V came to 0 bases and at J to 4 bases, leaving 5 bases not matched to a gene.

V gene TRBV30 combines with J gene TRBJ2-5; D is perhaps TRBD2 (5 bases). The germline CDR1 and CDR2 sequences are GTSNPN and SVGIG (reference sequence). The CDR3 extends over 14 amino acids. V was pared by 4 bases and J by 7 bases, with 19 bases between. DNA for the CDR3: TGTGCCTGGACGCGTCTCCTGGGGAGAGGGACCCAGTACTTC. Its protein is CAWTRLLGRGTQYF. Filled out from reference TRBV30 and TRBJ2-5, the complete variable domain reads SQTIHQWPATLVQPVGSPLSLECTVEGTSNPNLYWYRQAAGRGLQLLFYSVGIGQISSEVPQNLSASRPQDRQFILSSKKLLLSDSGFYLCAWTRLLGRGTQYFGPGTRLLVL.

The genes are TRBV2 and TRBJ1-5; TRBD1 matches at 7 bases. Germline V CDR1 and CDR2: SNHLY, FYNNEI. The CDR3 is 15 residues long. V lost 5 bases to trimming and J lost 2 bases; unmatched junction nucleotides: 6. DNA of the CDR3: TGTGCCAGCAGTCAAGGACAGGTCGGCAATCAGCCCCAGCATTTT. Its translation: CASSQGQVGNQPQHF.